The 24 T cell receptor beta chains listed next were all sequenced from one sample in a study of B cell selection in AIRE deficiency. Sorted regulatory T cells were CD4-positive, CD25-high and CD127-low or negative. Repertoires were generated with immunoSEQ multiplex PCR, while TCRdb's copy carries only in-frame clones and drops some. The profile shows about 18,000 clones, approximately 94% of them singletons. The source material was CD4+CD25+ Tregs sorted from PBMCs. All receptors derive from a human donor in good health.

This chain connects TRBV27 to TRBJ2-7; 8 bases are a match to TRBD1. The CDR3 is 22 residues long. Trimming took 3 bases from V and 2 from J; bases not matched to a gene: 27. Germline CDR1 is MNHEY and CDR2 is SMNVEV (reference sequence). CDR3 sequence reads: CASSFQTGEGVPRLFLAYEQYF. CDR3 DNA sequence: TGTGCCAGCAGTTTCCAGACAGGGGAAGGGGTCCCGAGACTCTTTCTTGCCTACGAGCAGTACTTC.

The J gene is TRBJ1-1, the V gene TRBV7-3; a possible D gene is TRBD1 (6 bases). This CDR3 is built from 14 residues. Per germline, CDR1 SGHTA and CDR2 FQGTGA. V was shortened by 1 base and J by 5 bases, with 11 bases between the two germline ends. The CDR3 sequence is CASSLIAGETEAFF. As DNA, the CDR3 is TGTGCCAGCAGCTTAATAGCAGGGGAAACTGAAGCTTTCTTT.

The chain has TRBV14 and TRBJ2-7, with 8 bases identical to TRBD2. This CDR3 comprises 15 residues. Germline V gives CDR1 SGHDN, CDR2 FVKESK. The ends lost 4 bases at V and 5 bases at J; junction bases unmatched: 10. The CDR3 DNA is TGTGCCAGCAGCCGGACTAGCCCTGTCCGCGACGAGCAGTACTTC. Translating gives CASSRTSPVRDEQYF.

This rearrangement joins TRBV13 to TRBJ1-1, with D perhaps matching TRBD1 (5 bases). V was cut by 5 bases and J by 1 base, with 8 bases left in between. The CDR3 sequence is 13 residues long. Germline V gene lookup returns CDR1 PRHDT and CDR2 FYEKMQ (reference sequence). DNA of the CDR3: TGTGCCAGCAGCCCAACAGGGAACACTGAAGCTTTCTTT. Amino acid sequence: CASSPTGNTEAFF.

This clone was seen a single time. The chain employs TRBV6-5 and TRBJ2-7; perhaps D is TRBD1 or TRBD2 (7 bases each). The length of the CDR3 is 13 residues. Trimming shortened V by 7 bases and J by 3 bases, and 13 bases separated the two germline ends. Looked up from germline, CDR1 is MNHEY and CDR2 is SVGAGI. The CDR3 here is CASKGRGLYEQYF. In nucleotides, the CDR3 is TGTGCCAGCAAGGGGAGGGGGCTCTACGAGCAGTACTTC.

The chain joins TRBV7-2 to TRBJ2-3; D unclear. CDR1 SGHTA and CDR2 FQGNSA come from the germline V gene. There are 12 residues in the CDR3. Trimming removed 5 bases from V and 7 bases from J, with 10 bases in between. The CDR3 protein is CASSPTFNTQYF. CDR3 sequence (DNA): TGTGCCAGCAGCCCCACATTTAATACGCAGTATTTT.

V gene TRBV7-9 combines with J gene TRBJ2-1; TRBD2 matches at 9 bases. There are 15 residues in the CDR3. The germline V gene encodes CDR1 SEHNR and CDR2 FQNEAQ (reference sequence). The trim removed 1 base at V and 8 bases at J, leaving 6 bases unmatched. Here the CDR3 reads CASSLDGGRGYEQFF. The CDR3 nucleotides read TGTGCCAGCAGCTTAGATGGCGGGAGGGGGTATGAGCAGTTCTTC.

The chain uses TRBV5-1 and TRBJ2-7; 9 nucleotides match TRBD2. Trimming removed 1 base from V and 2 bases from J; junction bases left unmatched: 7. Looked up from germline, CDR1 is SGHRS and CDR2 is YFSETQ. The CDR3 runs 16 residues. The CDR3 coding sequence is TGCGCCAGCAGCTTGTTCGCGGGAGGGCTCCCCTACGAGCAGTACTTC. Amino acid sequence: CASSLFAGGLPYEQYF.

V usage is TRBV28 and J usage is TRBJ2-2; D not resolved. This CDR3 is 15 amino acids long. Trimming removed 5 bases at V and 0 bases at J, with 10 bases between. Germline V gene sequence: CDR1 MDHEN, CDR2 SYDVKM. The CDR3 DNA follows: TGTGCCAGCAGTCCCATGACGGCGAACACCGGGGAGCTGTTTTTT. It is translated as CASSPMTANTGELFF.

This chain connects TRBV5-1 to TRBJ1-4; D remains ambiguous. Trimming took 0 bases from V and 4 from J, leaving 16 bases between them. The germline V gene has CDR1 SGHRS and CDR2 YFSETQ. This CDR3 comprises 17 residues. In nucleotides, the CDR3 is TGCGCCAGCAGCTTGGAAGGCGGGAGTAGAATTAATGAAAAACTGTTTTTT. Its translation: CASSLEGGSRINEKLFF.

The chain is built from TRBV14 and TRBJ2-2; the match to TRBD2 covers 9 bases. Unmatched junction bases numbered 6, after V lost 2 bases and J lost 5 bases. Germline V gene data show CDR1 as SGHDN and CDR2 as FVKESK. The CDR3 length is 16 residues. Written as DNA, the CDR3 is TGTGCCAGCAGCCAAATTAGCGGGAGTTGGACCGGGGAGCTGTTTTTT. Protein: CASSQISGSWTGELFF.

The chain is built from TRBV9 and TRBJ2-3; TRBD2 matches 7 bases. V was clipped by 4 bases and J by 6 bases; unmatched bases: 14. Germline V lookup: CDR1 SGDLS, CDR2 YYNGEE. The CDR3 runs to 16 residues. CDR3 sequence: CASSPRGASGEDTQYF. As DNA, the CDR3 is TGTGCCAGCAGCCCCCGCGGGGCTAGCGGAGAGGATACGCAGTATTTT.

CDR3 amino acids: CSVTYGTFSYEQYF. In DNA, the CDR3 is TGCAGCGTTACCTACGGGACATTTAGCTACGAGCAGTACTTC. V usage is TRBV29-1 and J usage is TRBJ2-7; D is possibly TRBD1 (6 bases). CDR3 length equals 14 residues. CDR1 and CDR2 from the germline V gene are SQVTM and ANQGSEA. Trimming took off 5 bases at V and 3 bases at J, with 17 bases between the two ends.

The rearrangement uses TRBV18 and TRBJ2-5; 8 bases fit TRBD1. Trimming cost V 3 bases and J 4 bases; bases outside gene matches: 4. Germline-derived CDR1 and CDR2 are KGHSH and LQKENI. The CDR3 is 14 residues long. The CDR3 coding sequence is TGTGCCAGCTCACCTCTCGACAGGGGAGAGACCCAGTACTTC. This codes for CASSPLDRGETQYF. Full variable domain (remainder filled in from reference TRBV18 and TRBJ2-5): NAGVMQNPRHLVRRRGQEARLRCSPMKGHSHVYWYRQLPEEGLKFMVYLQKENIIDESGMPKERFSAEFPKEGPSILRIQQVVRGDSAAYFCASSPLDRGETQYFGPGTRLLVL.

CDR3 protein: CASSRYNEQFF. The CDR3 nucleotides are TGTGCCAGCAGTCGATACAATGAGCAGTTCTTC. The rearrangement joins TRBV27 to TRBJ2-1; D remains unclear. Germline V gene data show CDR1 as MNHEY and CDR2 as SMNVEV (reference sequence). The V end lost 5 bases, the J end lost 4 bases, and 3 bases lay between the germline ends. The CDR3 consists of 11 residues.

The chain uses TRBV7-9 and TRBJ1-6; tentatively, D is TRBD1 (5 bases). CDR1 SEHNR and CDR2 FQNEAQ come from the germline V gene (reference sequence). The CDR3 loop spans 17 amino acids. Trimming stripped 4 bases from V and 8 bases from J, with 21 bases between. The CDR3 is CASSYGRAGREDSPLHF. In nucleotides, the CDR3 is TGTGCCAGCAGCTATGGCCGGGCAGGGCGGGAAGATTCACCCCTCCACTTT.

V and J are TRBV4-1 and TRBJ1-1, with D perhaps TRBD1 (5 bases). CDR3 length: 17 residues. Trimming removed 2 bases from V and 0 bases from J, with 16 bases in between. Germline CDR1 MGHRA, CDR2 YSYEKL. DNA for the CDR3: TGCGCCAGCAGCCAACCTTACTCAGGGTCCCTGAACACTGAAGCTTTCTTT. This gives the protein CASSQPYSGSLNTEAFF.

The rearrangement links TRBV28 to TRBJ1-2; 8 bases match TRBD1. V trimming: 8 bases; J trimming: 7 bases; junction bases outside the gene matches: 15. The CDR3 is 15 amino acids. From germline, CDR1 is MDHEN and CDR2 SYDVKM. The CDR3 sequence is CASVPQGAGLLGYTF. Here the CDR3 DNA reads TGTGCCAGCGTACCCCAGGGGGCCGGCTTGCTTGGCTACACCTTC.

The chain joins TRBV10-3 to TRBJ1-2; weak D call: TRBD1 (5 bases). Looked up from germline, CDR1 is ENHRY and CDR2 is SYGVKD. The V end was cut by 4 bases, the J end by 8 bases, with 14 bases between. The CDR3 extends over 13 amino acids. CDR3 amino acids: CAISVDSRQGYTF. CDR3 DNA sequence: TGTGCCATCAGTGTAGACAGTCGGCAGGGCTACACCTTC.

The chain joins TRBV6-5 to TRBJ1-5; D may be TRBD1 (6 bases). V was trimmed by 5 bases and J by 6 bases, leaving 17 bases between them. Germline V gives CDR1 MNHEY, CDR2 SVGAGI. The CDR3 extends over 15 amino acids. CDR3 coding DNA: TGTGCCAGCAGTCCTCGGACAGTTTTCCCTCAGCCCCAGCATTTT. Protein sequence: CASSPRTVFPQPQHF.

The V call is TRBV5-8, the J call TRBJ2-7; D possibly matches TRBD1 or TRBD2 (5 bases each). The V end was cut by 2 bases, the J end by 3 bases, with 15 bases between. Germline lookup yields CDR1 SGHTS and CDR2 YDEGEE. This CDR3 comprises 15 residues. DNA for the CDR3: TGTGCCAGCAGCTTTTCCCCGCATGGGGGCTACGAGCAGTACTTC. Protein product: CASSFSPHGGYEQYF.

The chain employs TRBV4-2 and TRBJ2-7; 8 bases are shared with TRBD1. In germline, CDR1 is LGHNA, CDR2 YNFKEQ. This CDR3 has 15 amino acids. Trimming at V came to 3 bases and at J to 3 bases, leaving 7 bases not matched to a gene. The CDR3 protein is CASSHSRDRFYEQYF. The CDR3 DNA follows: TGTGCCAGCAGCCACTCCCGGGACAGGTTCTACGAGCAGTACTTC.

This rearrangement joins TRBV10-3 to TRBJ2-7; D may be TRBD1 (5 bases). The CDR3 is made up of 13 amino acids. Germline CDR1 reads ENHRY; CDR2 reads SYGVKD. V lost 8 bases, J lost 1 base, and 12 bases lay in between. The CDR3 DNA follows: TGTGCCATCGCAGGGCCCTTTTCCTACGAGCAGTACTTC. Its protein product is CAIAGPFSYEQYF.

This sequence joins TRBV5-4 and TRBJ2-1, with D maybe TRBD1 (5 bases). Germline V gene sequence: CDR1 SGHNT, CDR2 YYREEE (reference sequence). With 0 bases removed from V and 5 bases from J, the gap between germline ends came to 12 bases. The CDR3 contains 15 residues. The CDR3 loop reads CASSLDSGHHNEQFF. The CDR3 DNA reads TGTGCCAGCAGCTTGGATTCAGGGCATCACAATGAGCAGTTCTTC. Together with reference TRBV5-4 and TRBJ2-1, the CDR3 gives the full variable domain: ETGVTQSPTHLIKTRGQQVTLRCSSQSGHNTVSWYQQALGQGPQFIFQYYREEENGRGNFPPRFSGLQFPNYSSELNVNALELDDSALYLCASSLDSGHHNEQFFGPGTRLTVL.